This T cell receptor (beta chain) stems from a study of T-cell reconstitution after alpha-beta-depleted transplantation in children. Preparing the TCRbeta library involved the use of unique molecular identifiers. TCRdb re-called the PCR reads through MiXCR, storing one row per CDR3 protein. The data hold around 600,000 distinct CDR3 sequences, with 8% to 11% observed a single time. The V and J ends lost 5 bases and 4 bases respectively, with 14 bases between them. This CDR3 comprises 13 residues. CDR1 DFQATT and CDR2 SNEGSKA come from the germline V gene (reference sequence). This clonotype was recorded at least ten times.

V gene TRBV20-1 combines with J gene TRBJ1-1, with a weak D call TRBD1 (5 bases). The source was PBMCs from the stem cell graft donor, collected from the stem cell graft. The TCR sequence derives from a human donor who donated a stem cell graft to a child with acute myeloid leukemia. The DNA for the CDR3 is TGCAGTGCTCCAGACAGTTTACGCACTGAAGCTTTCTTT. Its protein product is CSAPDSLRTEAFF.